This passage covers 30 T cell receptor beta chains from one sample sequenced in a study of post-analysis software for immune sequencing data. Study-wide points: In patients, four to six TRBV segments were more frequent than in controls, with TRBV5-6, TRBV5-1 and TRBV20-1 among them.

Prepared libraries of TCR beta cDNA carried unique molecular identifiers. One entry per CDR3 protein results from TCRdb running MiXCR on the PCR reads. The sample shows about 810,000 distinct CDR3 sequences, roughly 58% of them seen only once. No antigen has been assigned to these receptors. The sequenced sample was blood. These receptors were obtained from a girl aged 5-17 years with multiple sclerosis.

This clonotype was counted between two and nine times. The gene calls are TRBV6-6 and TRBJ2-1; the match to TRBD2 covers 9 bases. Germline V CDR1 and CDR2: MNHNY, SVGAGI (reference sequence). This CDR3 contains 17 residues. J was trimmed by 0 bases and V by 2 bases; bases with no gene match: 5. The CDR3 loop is CASSYGLATSSYNEQFF. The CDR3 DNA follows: TGTGCCAGCAGTTACGGACTAGCGACCAGCTCCTACAATGAGCAGTTCTTC.

CDR3: CASRGSGYGYTF. CDR3 DNA: TGTGCCAGCAGGGGGTCAGGCTATGGCTACACCTTC. The rearrangement links TRBV25-1 to TRBJ1-2; no reliable D call. CDR1 and CDR2 (germline): MGHDK, SYGVNS. V shed 6 bases and J shed 4 bases, with 9 bases lying between them. The CDR3 consists of 12 residues.

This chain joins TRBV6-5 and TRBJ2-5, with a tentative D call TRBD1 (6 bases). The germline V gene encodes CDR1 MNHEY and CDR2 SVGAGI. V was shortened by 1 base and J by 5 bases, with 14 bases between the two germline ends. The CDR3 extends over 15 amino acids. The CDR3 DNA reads TGTGCCAGCAGTTACTTCATCGGGACATGGGAGACCCAGTACTTC. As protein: CASSYFIGTWETQYF.

CDR3 nucleotides: TGTGCCAGCAGACCGACAGGGACCTACAATGAGCAGTTCTTC. Protein sequence: CASRPTGTYNEQFF. V is TRBV6-4 and J is TRBJ2-1; 7 bases map to TRBD1. Losses at the gene ends were 6 bases for V and 2 bases for J; bases not matched to a gene: 4. CDR1 and CDR2 (germline): MRHNA, SNTAGT. This CDR3 spans 14 amino acids.

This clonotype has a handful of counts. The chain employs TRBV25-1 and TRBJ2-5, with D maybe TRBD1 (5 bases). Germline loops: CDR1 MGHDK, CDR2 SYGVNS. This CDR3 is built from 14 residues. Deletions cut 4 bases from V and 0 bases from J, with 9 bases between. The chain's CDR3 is CASSAPGYQETQYF. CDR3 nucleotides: TGTGCCAGCAGTGCCCCAGGGTACCAAGAGACCCAGTACTTC. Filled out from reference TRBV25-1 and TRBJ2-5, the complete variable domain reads EADIYQTPRYLVIGTGKKITLECSQTMGHDKMYWYQQDPGMELHLIHYSYGVNSTEKGDLSSESTVSRIRTEHFPLTLESARPSHTSQYLCASSAPGYQETQYFGPGTRLLVL.

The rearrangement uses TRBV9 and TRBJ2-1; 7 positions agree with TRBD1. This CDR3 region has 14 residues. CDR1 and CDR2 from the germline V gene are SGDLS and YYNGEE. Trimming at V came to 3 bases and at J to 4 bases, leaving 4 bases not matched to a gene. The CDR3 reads CASSGGQFYNEQFF. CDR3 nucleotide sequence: TGTGCCAGCAGCGGGGGACAGTTTTACAATGAGCAGTTCTTC.

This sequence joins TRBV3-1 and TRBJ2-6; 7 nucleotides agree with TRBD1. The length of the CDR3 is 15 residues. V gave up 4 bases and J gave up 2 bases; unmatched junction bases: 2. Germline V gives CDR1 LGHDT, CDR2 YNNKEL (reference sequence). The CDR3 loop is CASSRRGPGANVLTF. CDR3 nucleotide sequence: TGTGCCAGCAGCCGAAGGGGGCCTGGGGCCAACGTCCTGACTTTC.

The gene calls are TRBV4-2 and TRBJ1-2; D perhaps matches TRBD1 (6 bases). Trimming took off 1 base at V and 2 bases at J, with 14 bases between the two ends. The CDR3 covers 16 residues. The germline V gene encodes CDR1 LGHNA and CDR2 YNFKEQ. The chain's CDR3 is CASSQASQGSNYGYTF. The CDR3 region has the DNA TGTGCCAGCAGCCAAGCGTCACAGGGATCCAACTATGGCTACACCTTC.

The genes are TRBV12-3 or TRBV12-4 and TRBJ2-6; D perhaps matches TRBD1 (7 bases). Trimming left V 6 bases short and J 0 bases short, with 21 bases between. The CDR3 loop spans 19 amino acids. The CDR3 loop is CASRSQGGLQHSGANVLTF. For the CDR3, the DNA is TGTGCCAGCAGGTCCCAGGGGGGTCTACAACACTCTGGGGCCAACGTCCTGACTTTC.

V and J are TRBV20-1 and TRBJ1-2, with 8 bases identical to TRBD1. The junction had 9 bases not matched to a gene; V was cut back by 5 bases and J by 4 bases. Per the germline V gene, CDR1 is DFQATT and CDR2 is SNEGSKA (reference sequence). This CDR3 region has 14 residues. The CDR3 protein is CSAAGQEKGYGYTF. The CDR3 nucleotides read TGCAGTGCTGCGGGACAGGAGAAGGGCTATGGCTACACCTTC.

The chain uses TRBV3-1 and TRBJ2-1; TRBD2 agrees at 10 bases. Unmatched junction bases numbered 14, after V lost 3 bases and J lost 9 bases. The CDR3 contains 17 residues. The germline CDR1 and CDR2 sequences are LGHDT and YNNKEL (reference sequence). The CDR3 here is CASSQRPGLATVGEQFF. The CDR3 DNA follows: TGTGCCAGCAGCCAGCGCCCGGGACTAGCGACCGTCGGTGAGCAGTTCTTC.

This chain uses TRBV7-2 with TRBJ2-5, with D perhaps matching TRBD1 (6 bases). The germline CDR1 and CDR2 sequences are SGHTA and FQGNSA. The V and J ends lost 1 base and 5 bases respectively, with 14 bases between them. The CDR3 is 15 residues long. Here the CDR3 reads CASSLGTGFGETQYF. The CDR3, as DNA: TGTGCCAGCAGCTTAGGCACAGGGTTTGGGGAGACCCAGTACTTC.

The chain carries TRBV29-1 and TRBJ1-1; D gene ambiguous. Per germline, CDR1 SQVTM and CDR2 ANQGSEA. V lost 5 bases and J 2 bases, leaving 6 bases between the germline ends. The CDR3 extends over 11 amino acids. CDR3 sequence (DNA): TGCAGCGTTTCATATAACACTGAAGCTTTCTTT. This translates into CSVSYNTEAFF.

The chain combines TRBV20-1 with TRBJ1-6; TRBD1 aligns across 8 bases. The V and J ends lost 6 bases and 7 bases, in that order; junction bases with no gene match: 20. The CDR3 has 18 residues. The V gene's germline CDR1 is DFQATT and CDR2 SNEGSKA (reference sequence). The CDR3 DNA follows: TGCAGTGCGCGGGGGGAGACGACAGGGGTGATCGGAAATTCACCCCTCCACTTT. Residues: CSARGETTGVIGNSPLHF.

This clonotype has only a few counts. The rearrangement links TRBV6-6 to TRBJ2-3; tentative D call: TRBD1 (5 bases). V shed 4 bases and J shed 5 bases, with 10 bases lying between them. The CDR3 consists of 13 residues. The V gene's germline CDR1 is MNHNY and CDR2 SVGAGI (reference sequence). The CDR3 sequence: CASSSVGRDTQYF. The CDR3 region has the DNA TGTGCCAGCAGTTCAGTGGGGCGAGATACGCAGTATTTT.

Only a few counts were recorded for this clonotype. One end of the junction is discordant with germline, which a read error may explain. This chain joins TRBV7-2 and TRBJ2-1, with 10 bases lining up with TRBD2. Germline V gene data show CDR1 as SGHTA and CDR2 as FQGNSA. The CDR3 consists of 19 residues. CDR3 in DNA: TGTGCCAGCAGCCCGTGGTTGAGCGGGGGGGGCCTTAGGCCCAATGAACAGTTCTTC. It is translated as CASSPWLSGGGLRPNEQFF. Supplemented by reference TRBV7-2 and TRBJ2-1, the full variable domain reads GAGVSQSPSNKVTEKGKDVELRCDPISGHTALYWYRQSLGQGLEFLIYFQGNSAPDKSGLPSDRFSAERTGGSVSTLTIQRTQQEDSAVYLCASSPWLSGGGLRPNEQFFGPGTRLTVL.

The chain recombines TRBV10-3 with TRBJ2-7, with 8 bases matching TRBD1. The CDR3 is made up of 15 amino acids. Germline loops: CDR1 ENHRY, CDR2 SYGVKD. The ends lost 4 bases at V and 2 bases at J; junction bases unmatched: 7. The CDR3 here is CAISARQGPTYEQYF. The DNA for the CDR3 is TGTGCCATCAGTGCAAGACAGGGGCCCACCTACGAGCAGTACTTC.

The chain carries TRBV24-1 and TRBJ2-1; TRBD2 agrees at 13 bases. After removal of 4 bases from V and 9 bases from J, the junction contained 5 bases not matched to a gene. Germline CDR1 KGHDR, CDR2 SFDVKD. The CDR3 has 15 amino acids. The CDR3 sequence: CATSDTSGGAFEQFF. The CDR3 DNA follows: TGTGCCACCAGTGACACTAGCGGGGGGGCCTTTGAGCAGTTCTTC.

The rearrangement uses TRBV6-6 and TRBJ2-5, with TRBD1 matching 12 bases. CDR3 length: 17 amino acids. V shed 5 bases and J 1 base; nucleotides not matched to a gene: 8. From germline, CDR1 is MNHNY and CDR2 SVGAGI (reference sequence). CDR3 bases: TGTGCCAGCAGTCTTCGTGGGGGACAGGGGGCCCAAGAGACCCAGTACTTC. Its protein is CASSLRGGQGAQETQYF.

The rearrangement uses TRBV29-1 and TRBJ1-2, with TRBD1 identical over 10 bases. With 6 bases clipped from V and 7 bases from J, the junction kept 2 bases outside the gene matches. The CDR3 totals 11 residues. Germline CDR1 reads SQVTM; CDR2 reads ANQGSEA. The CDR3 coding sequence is TGCAGCGTCTGGGACAGGGGTGGCTACACCTTC. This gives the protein CSVWDRGGYTF.

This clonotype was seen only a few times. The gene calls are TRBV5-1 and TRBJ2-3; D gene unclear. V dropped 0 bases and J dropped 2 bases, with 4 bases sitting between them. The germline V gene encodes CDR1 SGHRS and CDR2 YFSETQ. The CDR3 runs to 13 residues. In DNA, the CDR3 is TGCGCCAGCAGCTTGGATATCACAGATACGCAGTATTTT. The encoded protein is CASSLDITDTQYF. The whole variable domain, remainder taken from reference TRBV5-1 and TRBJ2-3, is KAGVTQTPRYLIKTRGQQVTLSCSPISGHRSVSWYQQTPGQGLQFLFEYFSETQRNKGNFPGRFSGRQFSNSRSEMNVSTLELGDSALYLCASSLDITDTQYFGPGTRLTVL.

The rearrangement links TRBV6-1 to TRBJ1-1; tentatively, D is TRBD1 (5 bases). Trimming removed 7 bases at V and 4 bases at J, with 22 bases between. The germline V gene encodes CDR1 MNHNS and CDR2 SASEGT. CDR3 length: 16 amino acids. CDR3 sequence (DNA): TGTGCCAGCACGGCCCACACACAGGCCTCGCCCACTGAAGCTTTCTTT. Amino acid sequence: CASTAHTQASPTEAFF.

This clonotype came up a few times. The CDR3 coding sequence is TGTGCCAGGGTGGGCAGGGTCTCCTACGAGCAGTACTTC. This gives the protein CARVGRVSYEQYF. The rearrangement links TRBV24-1 to TRBJ2-7, with D perhaps TRBD1 (5 bases). Trimming cost V 11 bases and J 0 bases, with 13 bases left between them. CDR1 is KGHDR, CDR2 SFDVKD, per germline. CDR3 length equals 13 residues.

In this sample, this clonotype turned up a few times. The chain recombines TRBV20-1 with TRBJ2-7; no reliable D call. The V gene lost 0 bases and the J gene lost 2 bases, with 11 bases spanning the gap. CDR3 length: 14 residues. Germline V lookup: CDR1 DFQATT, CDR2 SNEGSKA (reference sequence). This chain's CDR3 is CSARDVEGTYEQYF. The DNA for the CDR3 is TGCAGTGCTAGAGATGTGGAAGGGACCTACGAGCAGTACTTC.

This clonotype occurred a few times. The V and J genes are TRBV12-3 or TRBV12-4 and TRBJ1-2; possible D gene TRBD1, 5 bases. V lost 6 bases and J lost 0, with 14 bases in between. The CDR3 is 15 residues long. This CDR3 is CASRSQGPANYGYTF. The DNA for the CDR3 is TGTGCCAGCAGGTCTCAGGGACCCGCTAACTATGGCTACACCTTC.

The CDR3 loop is CASSQDTGNYGYTF. CDR3 DNA sequence: TGCGCCAGCAGCCAAGACACAGGAAACTATGGCTACACCTTC. The rearrangement joins TRBV4-1 to TRBJ1-2; the D gene is possibly TRBD1 (5 bases). Between the trimmed V and J ends, which lost 0 bases and 2 bases, there was a span of 7 bases. Germline CDR1 reads MGHRA; CDR2 reads YSYEKL. This CDR3 has 14 residues.

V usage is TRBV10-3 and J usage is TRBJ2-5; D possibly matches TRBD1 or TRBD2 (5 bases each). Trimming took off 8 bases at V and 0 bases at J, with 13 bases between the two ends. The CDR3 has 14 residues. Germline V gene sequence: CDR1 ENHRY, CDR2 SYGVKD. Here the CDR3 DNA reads TGTGCCATCGGAGGCTTGGGGCACCAAGAGACCCAGTACTTC. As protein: CAIGGLGHQETQYF.

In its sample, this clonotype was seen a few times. The CDR3 is CASSPGTGTLFGGYTF. CDR3 nucleotide sequence: TGTGCCAGCAGCCCGGGGACAGGGACCCTCTTTGGAGGCTACACCTTC. The rearrangement uses TRBV12-1 and TRBJ1-2; the table assigns TRBD1, which was not confirmed against the DNA. TRBV12-1 is noted as a pseudogene. This CDR3 region has 16 residues.

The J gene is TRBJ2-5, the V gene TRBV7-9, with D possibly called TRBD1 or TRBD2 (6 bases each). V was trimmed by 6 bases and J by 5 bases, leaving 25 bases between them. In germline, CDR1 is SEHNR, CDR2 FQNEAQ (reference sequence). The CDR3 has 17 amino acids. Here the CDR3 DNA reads TGTGCCAGCAGTTCTCAGCAGGCGGGACACCTGGGGGAGACCCAGTACTTC. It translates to CASSSQQAGHLGETQYF.

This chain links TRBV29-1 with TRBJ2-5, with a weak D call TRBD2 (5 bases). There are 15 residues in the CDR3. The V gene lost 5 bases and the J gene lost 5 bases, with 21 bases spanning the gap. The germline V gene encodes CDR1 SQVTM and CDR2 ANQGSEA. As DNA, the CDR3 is TGCAGCGTTACCTCGGGGTCCCTAAAACGGGAGACCCAGTACTTC. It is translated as CSVTSGSLKRETQYF.